This T cell receptor (beta chain) was captured by sequencing in a study of identical twins. This clonotype came up a few times. What it binds is not known. Whole-study findings and limits: The study found excess low generation probability among twin-shared out-of-frame alpha sequences. The study reached conclusions through statistical analysis that was cross-sectional, not following the same donors.

CDR3 length: 13 amino acids. V gave up 2 bases and J gave up 8 bases, with 12 bases separating them. Unique molecular identifiers were present on cDNA, and template switching added a universal primer site. One entry per CDR3 protein results from TCRdb running MiXCR on the 5' RACE reads. The sample holds roughly 250,000 distinct CDR3 sequences, about 7% seen once. The same data also went into a second study, on yellow fever vaccine responses in identical twins. Turning to that study: Twins showed a vaccine T cell response that reportedly seemed partly convergent, partly personalized.

The chain combines TRBV12-3 or TRBV12-4 with TRBJ1-2; D gene unclear. The TCR comes from a woman younger than 30 in good health. Specimen: memory (CD45RO+) T cells sorted from blood. CDR3 coding DNA: TGTGCCAGCAGTTTAAGTGGGTCTTTGGGCTACACCTTC. It specifies CASSLSGSLGYTF.